The 9 T cell receptor beta chains presented below share a single source sample, sequenced in a study of blood T cells in healthy people across ages. Using a J-beta primer mix together with a sample-barcoded 5' primer, a second PCR was run for about 6 to 11 cycles. One entry per CDR3 protein, called by TCRdb with MiXCR from the 5' RACE reads. The table lists roughly 860,000 distinct CDR3 sequences, around 68% of them singletons, with about 30% in the top ten. The sequencing sample was made of blood. Source of these receptors: a man younger than 40 in good health.

Here the CDR3 reads CASSLGGSPRYNEQFF. CDR3 bases: TGTGCCAGCAGTTTGGGGGGGTCCCCTCGATACAATGAGCAGTTCTTC. The rearrangement uses TRBV28 and TRBJ2-1; 7 nucleotides line up with TRBD2. The V gene end was trimmed by 3 bases and the J gene end by 4 bases; junction bases not matched to a gene: 9. CDR3 length: 16 amino acids. The germline gives CDR1 MDHEN, CDR2 SYDVKM.

The V and J genes are TRBV5-1 and TRBJ1-6, with D perhaps TRBD1 (5 bases). The CDR3 has 14 residues. CDR1 SGHRS and CDR2 YFSETQ come from the germline V gene. With 0 bases removed from V and 8 bases from J, the gap between germline ends came to 9 bases. In DNA form, the CDR3 reads TGCGCCAGCAGCTTGGCGCAGGGTTATTCACCCCTCCACTTT. Its translation is CASSLAQGYSPLHF.

This clonotype was found a few times. J is TRBJ1-2 and V is TRBV28; a weak D match, TRBD1 (5 bases). The CDR3 is 14 amino acids. Trimming took off 5 bases at V and 5 bases at J, with 15 bases between the two ends. CDR1 is MDHEN and CDR2 is SYDVKM in the germline V gene. The CDR3 loop is CASSLEGSRYGYTF. CDR3 in DNA: TGTGCCAGCAGTCTAGAGGGGTCTAGGTATGGCTACACCTTC.

The V and J genes are TRBV5-1 and TRBJ2-7, with D perhaps assigned TRBD1 or TRBD2 (5 bases each). CDR1 is SGHRS and CDR2 is YFSETQ in the germline V gene. The CDR3 totals 14 residues. V was clipped by 0 bases and J by 7 bases, with 14 bases between them. The chain's CDR3 is CASSLADSWGEQYF. Written as DNA, the CDR3 is TGCGCCAGCAGCTTGGCGGACTCCTGGGGGGAGCAGTACTTC.

The V call is TRBV5-4, the J call TRBJ2-3, with 9 bases matching TRBD2. Trimming cost V 0 bases and J 2 bases; bases outside gene matches: 4. Per the germline V gene, CDR1 is SGHNT and CDR2 is YYREEE (reference sequence). This CDR3 comprises 16 residues. In DNA, the CDR3 is TGTGCCAGCAGCTTGGAGCGGGGGGCTTACACAGATACGCAGTATTTT. Translation: CASSLERGAYTDTQYF.

The chain joins TRBV12-3 or TRBV12-4 to TRBJ1-6, with D tentatively TRBD1 (6 bases). The CDR3 length is 16 residues. Trimming removed 5 bases from V and 9 bases from J, with 20 bases in between. As DNA, the CDR3 is TGTGCCAGCAGTCAACGGGGGGCAGGGGTTGGTTCACCCCTCCACTTT. Translating gives CASSQRGAGVGSPLHF.

The rearrangement uses TRBV6-2 or TRBV6-3 and TRBJ2-5; 8 bases line up with TRBD2. The DNA matches TRBJ2-7 better at its end, which makes the J call doubtful. CDR3 length: 16 amino acids. Germline assignment: CDR1 MNHEY and CDR2 SVGEGT. CDR3 residues: CASSYSSDGGAYEQYF. In DNA, the CDR3 is TGTGCCAGCAGTTACTCGTCTGACGGGGGGGCCTACGAGCAGTACTTC.

This chain connects TRBV15 to TRBJ1-1; D is unresolved. Germline loops: CDR1 LNHNV, CDR2 YYDKDF (reference sequence). The CDR3 loop spans 13 amino acids. V was clipped by 0 bases and J by 1 base, with 3 bases between them. CDR3: CATSRDTNTEAFF. The CDR3 nucleotides read TGTGCCACCAGCAGAGATACGAACACTGAAGCTTTCTTT.

The rearrangement uses TRBV5-6 and TRBJ1-2; 9 bases line up with TRBD1. The CDR3 loop spans 15 amino acids. Germline CDR1 SGHDT, CDR2 YYEEEE. The V segment lost 0 bases and the J segment 6 bases; nucleotides outside the gene matches: 6. The CDR3 region is CASSLGGQGRDGYTF. The DNA for the CDR3 is TGTGCCAGCAGCTTGGGGGGACAGGGAAGAGATGGCTACACCTTC. The whole variable domain, remainder taken from reference TRBV5-6 and TRBJ1-2, is DAGVTQSPTHLIKTRGQQVTLRCSPKSGHDTVSWYQQALGQGPQFIFQYYEEEERQRGNFPDRFSGHQFPNYSSELNVNALLLGDSALYLCASSLGGQGRDGYTFGSGTRLTVV.